The entry below describes one TCR beta chain. These data are taken from a study of T cells after yellow fever vaccination. Overall study: With SMART-Seq v4 Ultra Low Input, the fractions containing low cell numbers were prepared.

Trimming left V 2 bases short and J 5 bases short, with 18 bases between. This CDR3 is 17 amino acids long. TCRdb independently ran MiXCR on the 5' RACE reads; one entry per CDR3 protein. The sample has around 590,000 distinct CDR3 sequences, approximately 13% seen once. The receptor's source is a man aged 25-40 years who received the YFV17D yellow fever vaccine. J is TRBJ2-2 and V is TRBV12-3 or TRBV12-4; D is undetermined. Sequences were derived from PBMCs, sampled on the day of the yellow fever booster vaccination. CDR3 bases: TGTGCCAGCAGTTTACCCCATGGAAGAGGACCAACCGGGGAGCTGTTTTTT. The encoded protein is CASSLPHGRGPTGELFF.